The sequence of this TCR beta chain was determined in a study of OX40 agonist ivuxolimab in advanced cancers. This CDR3 is built from 14 residues. Germline assignment: CDR1 SGHRS and CDR2 YFSETQ. V trimming: 3 bases; J trimming: 5 bases; junction bases outside the gene matches: 5. The protocol was immunoSEQ multiplex PCR, while the TCRdb copy is restricted to in-frame clones and leaves out a portion. Found here are around 67,000 clones, approximately 88% of them singletons; the top ten hold roughly 8%. This clonotype originated in an adult with an advanced solid tumor such as melanoma, head and neck, liver or kidney cancer. This sample comprised CD4+ or CD8+ T cells sorted from blood, obtained in a trial of the OX40 agonist ivuxolimab. The rearrangement links TRBV5-1 to TRBJ1-1, with 9 bases aligning to TRBD1. CDR3 coding DNA: TGCGCCAGCAGCTCAACAGGGGGCCTAACTGAAGCTTTCTTT. It translates to CASSSTGGLTEAFF.